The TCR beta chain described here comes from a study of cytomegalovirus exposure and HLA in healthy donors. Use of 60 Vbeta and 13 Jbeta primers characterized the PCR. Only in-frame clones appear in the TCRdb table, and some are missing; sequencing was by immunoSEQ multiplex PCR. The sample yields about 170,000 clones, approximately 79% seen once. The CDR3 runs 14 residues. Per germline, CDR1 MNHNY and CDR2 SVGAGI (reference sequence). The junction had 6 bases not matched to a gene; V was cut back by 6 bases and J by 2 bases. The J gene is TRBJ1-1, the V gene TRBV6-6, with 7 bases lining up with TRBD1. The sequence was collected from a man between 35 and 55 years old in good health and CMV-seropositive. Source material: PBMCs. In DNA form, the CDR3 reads TGTGCCAGCAGAGGTACAGGGGTAAACACTGAAGCTTTCTTT. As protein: CASRGTGVNTEAFF.